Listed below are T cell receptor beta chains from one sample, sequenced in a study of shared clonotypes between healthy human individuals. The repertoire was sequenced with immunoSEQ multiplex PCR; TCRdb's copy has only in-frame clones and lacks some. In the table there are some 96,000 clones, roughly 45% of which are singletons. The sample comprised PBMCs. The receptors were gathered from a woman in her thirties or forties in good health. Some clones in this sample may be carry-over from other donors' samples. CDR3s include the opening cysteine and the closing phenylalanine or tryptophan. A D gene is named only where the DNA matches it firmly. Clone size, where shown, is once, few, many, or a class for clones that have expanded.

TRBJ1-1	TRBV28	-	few	CASSQPSLNTEAFF	TGTGCCAGCAGTCAACCATCCTTGAACACTGAAGCTTTCTTT
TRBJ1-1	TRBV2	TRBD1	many	CASSPQGAPRGAFF	TGTGCCAGCAGCCCTCAGGGGGCCCCACGAGGAGCTTTCTTT
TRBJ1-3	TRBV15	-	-	CATSPTGGSGNTIYF	TGTGCCACCAGCCCTACAGGAGGCTCTGGAAACACCATATATTTT
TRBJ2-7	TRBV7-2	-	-	CASSLVPGSHEQYF	TGTGCCAGCAGCTTAGTTCCTGGGTCCCACGAGCAGTACTTC
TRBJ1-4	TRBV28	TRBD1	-	CASSGTGALGEKLFF	TGTGCCAGCAGTGGGACAGGGGCGCTGGGTGAAAAACTGTTTTTT
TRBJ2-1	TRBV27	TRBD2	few	CASSLAGGSYNEQFF	TGTGCCAGCAGCCTAGCGGGAGGGTCCTACAATGAGCAGTTCTTC
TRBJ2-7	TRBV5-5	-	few	CASSLDVRSQEQYF	TGTGCCAGCAGCTTGGACGTTCGGAGTCAAGAGCAGTACTTC
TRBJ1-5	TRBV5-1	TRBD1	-	CASSLTTGDNQPQHF	TGCGCCAGCAGCTTGACCACAGGGGATAATCAGCCCCAGCATTTT
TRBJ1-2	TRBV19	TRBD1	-	CASTGQGVHYGYTF	TGTGCCAGTACGGGACAGGGAGTGCACTATGGCTACACCTTC
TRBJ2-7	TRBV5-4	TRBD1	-	CASSPPPGQIPYEQYF	TGCGCCAGCAGCCCCCCCCCGGGACAGATCCCCTACGAGCAGTACTTC
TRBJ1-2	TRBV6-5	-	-	CASSYSPREDYGYTF	TGTGCCAGCAGTTACTCCCCCAGGGAGGACTATGGCTACACCTTC
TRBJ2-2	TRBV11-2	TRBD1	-	CASSLTRQGSGTGELFF	TGTGCCAGCAGCTTAACTAGACAGGGTAGTGGCACCGGGGAGCTGTTTTTT
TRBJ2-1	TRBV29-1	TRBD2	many	CSHAGSGGLRNEQFF	TGCAGTCATGCGGGGAGCGGGGGACTACGGAATGAGCAGTTCTTC
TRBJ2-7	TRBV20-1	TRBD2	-	CSATSGNEQYF	TGCAGTGCAACTAGCGGGAACGAGCAGTACTTC
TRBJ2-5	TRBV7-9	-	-	CASSLSGSAGETQYF	TGTGCCAGCAGCTTAAGTGGGAGCGCGGGGGAGACCCAGTACTTC
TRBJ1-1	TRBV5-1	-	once	CASSPWTENTEAFF	TGCGCCAGCAGCCCCTGGACAGAAAACACTGAAGCTTTCTTT
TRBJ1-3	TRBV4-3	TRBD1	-	CASSWTGNSGNTIYF	TGCGCCAGCAGCTGGACAGGGAACTCTGGAAACACCATATATTTT
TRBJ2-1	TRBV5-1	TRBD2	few	CASSLLAIGDEQFF	TGCGCCAGCAGCTTACTAGCGATTGGGGATGAGCAGTTCTTC
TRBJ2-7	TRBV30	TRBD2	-	CAWSVRGGTYEQYF	TGTGCCTGGAGTGTACGGGGGGGAACCTACGAGCAGTACTTC
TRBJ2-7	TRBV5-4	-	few	CASSLKTDGYEQYF	TGTGCCAGCAGCTTGAAAACGGACGGCTACGAGCAGTACTTC
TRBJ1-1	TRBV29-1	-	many	CSFAVVNRAGTEAFF	TGCAGTTTCGCCGTCGTGAATAGGGCGGGGACTGAAGCTTTCTTT
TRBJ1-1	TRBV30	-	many	CAWSLAGTRRNTEAFF	TGTGCCTGGAGTCTAGCGGGGACAAGGCGGAACACTGAAGCTTTCTTT
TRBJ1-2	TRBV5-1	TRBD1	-	CASSLNSDRGGYGYTF	TGCGCCAGCAGCTTGAACTCGGACAGGGGAGGGTATGGCTACACCTTC
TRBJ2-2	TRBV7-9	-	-	CASSQGGTNTGELFF	TGTGCCAGCAGCCAAGGTGGTACGAACACCGGGGAGCTGTTTTTT
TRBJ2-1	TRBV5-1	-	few	CASSLVPDNEQFF	TGCGCCAGCAGCTTGGTGCCAGACAATGAGCAGTTCTTC
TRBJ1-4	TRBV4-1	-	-	CASSREGGEKLFF	TGCGCCAGCAGCCGAGAAGGGGGTGAAAAACTGTTTTTT
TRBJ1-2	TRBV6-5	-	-	CASSPRVVYGYTF	TGTGCCAGCAGTCCACGGGTAGTCTATGGCTACACCTTC
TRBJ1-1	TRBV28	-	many	CASSFQGTGTEAFF	TGTGCCAGCAGTTTTCAAGGAACCGGGACTGAAGCTTTCTTT
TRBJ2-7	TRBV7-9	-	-	CASSLEGPYEQYF	TGTGCCAGCAGCTTAGAGGGGCCCTACGAGCAGTACTTC
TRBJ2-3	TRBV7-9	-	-	CASSLRLADTQYF	TGTGCCAGCAGCCTCAGGCTAGCAGATACGCAGTATTTT
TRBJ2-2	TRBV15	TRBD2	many	CATSMREGGSTGELFF	TGTGCCACCAGCATGCGCGAAGGCGGGAGTACCGGGGAGCTGTTTTTT
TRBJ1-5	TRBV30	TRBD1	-	CAWSVGRGDQPQHF	TGTGCCTGGAGTGTCGGCAGGGGGGATCAGCCCCAGCATTTT
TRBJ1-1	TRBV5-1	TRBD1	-	CASSYRGQTEAFF	TGCGCCAGCAGCTACAGGGGTCAAACTGAAGCTTTCTTT
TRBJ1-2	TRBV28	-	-	CASQSNGAGDYGYTF	TGTGCCAGCCAATCTAATGGGGCAGGGGACTATGGCTACACCTTC
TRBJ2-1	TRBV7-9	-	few	CASSLAPAFNEQFF	TGTGCCAGCAGCTTAGCTCCTGCTTTTAATGAGCAGTTCTTC
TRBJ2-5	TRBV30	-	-	CAWSVQETQYF	TGTGCCTGGAGTGTCCAAGAGACCCAGTACTTC
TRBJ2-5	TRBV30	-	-	CAWSEAETQYF	TGTGCCTGGAGTGAGGCAGAGACCCAGTACTTC
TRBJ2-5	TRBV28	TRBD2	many	CASMGGRAGVMETQYF	TGTGCCAGCATGGGCGGACGCGCGGGAGTTATGGAGACCCAGTACTTC
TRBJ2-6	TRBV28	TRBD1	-	CASSPGTVAGANVLTF	TGTGCCAGCAGTCCCGGGACAGTGGCTGGGGCCAACGTCCTGACTTTC
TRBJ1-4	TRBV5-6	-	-	CASSLKGGEKLFF	TGTGCCAGCAGCTTGAAAGGAGGAGAAAAACTGTTTTTT
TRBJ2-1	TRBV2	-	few	CASSDRSNYNEQFF	TGTGCCAGCAGTGATCGTTCAAACTACAATGAGCAGTTCTTC
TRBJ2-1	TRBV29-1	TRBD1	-	CSVSPTGDRYNEQFF	TGCAGCGTTAGCCCTACAGGGGACCGATACAATGAGCAGTTCTTC
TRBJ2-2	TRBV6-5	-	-	CASSPQGGELFF	TGTGCCAGCAGTCCCCAGGGCGGGGAGCTGTTTTTT
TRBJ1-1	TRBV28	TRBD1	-	CASSFFKTGRPRAFF	TGTGCCAGCAGTTTCTTCAAGACAGGGAGGCCGCGAGCTTTCTTT
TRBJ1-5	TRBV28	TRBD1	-	CASSRGTGDSNQPQHF	TGTGCCAGCAGTCGCGGGACAGGCGATAGCAATCAGCCCCAGCATTTT
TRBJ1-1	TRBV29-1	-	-	CSVPGGRGDTEAFF	TGCAGCGTCCCCGGAGGTAGGGGTGACACTGAAGCTTTCTTT
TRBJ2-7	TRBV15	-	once	CATSRDLVAYEQYF	TGTGCCACCAGCAGAGATCTAGTCGCCTACGAGCAGTACTTC
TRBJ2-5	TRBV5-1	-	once	CASSRRDSSRETQYF	TGCGCCAGCAGCCGGCGGGACTCCTCGCGGGAGACCCAGTACTTC
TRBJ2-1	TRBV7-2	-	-	CASSRQISYNEQFF	TGTGCCAGCAGCCGACAGATCTCCTACAATGAGCAGTTCTTC